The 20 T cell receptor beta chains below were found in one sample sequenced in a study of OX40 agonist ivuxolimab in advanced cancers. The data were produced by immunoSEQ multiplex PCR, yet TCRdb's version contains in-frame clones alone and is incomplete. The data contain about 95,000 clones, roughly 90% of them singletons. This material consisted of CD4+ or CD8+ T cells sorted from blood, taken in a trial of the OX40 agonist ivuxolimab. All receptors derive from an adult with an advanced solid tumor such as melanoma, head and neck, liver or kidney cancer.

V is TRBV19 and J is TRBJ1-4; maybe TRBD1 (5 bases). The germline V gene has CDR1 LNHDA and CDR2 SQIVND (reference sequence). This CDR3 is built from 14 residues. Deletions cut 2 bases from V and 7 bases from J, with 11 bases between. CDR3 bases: TGTGCCAGTAGTATAATCCAGGGTGGTGAAAAACTGTTTTTT. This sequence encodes CASSIIQGGEKLFF.

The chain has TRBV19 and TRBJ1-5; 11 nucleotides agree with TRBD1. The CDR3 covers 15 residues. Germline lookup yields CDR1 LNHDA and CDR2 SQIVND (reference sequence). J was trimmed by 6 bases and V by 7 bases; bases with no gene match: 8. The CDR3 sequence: CASIPGQGDRQPQHF. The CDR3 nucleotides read TGTGCCAGTATCCCGGGACAGGGGGACCGTCAGCCCCAGCATTTT. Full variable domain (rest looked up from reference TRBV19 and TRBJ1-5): DGGITQSPKYLFRKEGQNVTLSCEQNLNHDAMYWYRQDPGQGLRLIYYSQIVNDFQKGDIAEGYSVSREKKESFPLTVTSAQKNPTAFYLCASIPGQGDRQPQHFGDGTRLSIL.

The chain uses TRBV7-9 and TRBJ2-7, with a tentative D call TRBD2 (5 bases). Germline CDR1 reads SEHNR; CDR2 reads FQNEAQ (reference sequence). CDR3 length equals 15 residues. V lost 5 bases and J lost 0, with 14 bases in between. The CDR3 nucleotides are TGTGCCAGCAGCGCGGCCGGACTCGCCTCCTACGAGCAGTACTTC. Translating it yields CASSAAGLASYEQYF.

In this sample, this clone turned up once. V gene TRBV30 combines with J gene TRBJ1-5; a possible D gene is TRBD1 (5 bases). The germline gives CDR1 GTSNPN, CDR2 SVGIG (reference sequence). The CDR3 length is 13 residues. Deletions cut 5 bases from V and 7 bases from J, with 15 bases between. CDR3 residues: CAWEKEGMQPQHF. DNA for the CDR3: TGTGCCTGGGAGAAAGAGGGGATGCAGCCCCAGCATTTT.

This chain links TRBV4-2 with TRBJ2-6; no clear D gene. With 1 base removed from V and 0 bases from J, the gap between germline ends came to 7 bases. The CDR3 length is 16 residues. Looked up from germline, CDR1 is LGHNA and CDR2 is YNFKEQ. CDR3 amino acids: CASSQAASSGANVLTF. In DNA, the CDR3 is TGTGCCAGCAGCCAAGCGGCCAGCTCTGGGGCCAACGTCCTGACTTTC.

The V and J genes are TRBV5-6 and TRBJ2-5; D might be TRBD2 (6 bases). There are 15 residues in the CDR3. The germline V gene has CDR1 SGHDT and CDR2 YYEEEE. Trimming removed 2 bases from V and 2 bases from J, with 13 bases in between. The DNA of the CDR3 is TGTGCCAGCAGCTTCCGGGGGAGAGTACAAGAGACCCAGTACTTC. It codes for CASSFRGRVQETQYF.

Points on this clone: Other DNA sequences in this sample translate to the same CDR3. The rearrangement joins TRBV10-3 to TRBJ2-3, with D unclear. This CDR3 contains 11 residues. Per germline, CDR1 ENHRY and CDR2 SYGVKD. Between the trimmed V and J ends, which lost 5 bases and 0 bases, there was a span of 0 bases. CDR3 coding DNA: TGTGCCATCAGTAGCACAGATACGCAGTATTTT. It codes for CAISSTDTQYF.

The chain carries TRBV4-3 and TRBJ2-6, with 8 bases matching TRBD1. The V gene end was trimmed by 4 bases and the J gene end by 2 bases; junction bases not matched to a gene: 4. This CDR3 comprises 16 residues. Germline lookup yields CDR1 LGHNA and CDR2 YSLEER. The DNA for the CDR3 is TGCGCCAGCAGCCCCCAGACAGGGGCTGGGGCCAACGTCCTGACTTTC. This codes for CASSPQTGAGANVLTF.

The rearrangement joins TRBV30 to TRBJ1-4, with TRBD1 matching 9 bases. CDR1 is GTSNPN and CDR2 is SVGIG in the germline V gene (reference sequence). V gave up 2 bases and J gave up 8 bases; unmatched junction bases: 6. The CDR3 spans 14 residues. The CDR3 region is CAWSITGGAEKLFF. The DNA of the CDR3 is TGTGCCTGGAGTATTACAGGGGGCGCGGAAAAACTGTTTTTT. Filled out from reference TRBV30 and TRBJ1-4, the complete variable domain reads SQTIHQWPATLVQPVGSPLSLECTVEGTSNPNLYWYRQAAGRGLQLLFYSVGIGQISSEVPQNLSASRPQDRQFILSSKKLLLSDSGFYLCAWSITGGAEKLFFGSGTQLSVL.

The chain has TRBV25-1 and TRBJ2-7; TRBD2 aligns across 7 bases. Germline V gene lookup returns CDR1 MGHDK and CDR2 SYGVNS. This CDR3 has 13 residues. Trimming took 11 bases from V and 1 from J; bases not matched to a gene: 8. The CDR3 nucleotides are TGTGCCGTAATCGGACTAGATTCCTACGAGCAGTACTTC. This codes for CAVIGLDSYEQYF.

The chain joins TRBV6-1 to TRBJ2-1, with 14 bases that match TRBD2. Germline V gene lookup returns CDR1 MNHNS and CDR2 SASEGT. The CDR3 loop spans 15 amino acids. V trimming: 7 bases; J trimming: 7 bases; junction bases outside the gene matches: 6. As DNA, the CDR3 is TGTGCCAGCATGGGACTAGCGGGAGCCGGGAATGAGCAGTTCTTC. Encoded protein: CASMGLAGAGNEQFF.

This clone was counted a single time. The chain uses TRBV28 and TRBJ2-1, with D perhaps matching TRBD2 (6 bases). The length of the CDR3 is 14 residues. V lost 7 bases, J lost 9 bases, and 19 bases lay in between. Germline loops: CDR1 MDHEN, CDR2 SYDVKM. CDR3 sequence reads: CASTGENRRGEQFF. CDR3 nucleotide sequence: TGTGCCAGCACGGGGGAGAATCGTCGTGGTGAGCAGTTCTTC.

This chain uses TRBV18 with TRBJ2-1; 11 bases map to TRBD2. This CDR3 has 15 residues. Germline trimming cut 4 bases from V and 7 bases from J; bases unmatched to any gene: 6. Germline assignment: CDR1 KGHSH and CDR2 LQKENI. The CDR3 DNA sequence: TGTGCCAGCTCACTACGAGGGACTAGCGGTAATGAGCAGTTCTTC. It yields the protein CASSLRGTSGNEQFF.

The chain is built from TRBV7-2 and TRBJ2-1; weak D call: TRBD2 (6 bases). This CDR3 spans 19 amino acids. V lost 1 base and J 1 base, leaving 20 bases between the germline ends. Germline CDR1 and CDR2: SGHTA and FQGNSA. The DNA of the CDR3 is TGTGCCAGCAGCTTAGGCGCCGGGGCTTTAGGAGGGTCCTACAATGAGCAGTTCTTC. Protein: CASSLGAGALGGSYNEQFF.

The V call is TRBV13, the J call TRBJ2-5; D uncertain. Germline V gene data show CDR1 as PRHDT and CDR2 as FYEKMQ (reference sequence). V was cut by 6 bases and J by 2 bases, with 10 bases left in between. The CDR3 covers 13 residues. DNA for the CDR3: TGTGCCAGCAGTCTCCGAAATCAAGAGACCCAGTACTTC. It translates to CASSLRNQETQYF.

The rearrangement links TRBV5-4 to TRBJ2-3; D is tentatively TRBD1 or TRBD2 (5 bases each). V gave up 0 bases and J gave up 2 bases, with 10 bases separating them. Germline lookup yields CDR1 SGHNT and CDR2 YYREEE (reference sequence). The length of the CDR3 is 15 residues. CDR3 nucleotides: TGTGCCAGCAGCTTGGCACTAGGGGACACAGATACGCAGTATTTT. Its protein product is CASSLALGDTDTQYF.

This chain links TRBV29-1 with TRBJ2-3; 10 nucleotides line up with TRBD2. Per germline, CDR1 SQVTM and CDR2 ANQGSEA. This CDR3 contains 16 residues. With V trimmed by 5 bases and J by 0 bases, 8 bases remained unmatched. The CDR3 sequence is CSVRTSGSSSTDTQYF. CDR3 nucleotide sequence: TGCAGCGTTCGGACTAGCGGTTCTTCTAGCACAGATACGCAGTATTTT.

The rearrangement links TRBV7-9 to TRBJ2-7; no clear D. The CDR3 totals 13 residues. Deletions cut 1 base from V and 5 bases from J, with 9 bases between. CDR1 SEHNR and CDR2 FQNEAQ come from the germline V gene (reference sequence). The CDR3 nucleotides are TGTGCCAGCAGCTTAGGGGTTGGGAACGAGCAGTACTTC. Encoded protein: CASSLGVGNEQYF. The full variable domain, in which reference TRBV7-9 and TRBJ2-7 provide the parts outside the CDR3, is DTGVSQNPRHKITKRGQNVTFRCDPISEHNRLYWYRQTLGQGPEFLTYFQNEAQLEKSRLLSDRFSAERPKGSFSTLEIQRTEQGDSAMYLCASSLGVGNEQYFGPGTRLTVT.

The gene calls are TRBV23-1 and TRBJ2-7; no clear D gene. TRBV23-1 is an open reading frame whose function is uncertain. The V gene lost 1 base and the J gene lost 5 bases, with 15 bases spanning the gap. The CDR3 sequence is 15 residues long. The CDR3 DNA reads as TGCGCCAGCAGTCAATTTGTAAGGGTCCCCCACGAGCAGTACTTC. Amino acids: CASSQFVRVPHEQYF.

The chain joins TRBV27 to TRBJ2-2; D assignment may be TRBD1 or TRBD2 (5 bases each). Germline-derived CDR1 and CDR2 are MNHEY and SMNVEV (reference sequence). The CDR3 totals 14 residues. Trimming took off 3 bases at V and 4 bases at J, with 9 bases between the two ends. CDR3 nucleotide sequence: TGTGCCAGCAGTTTCGGGGCGGTCACCGGGGAGCTGTTTTTT. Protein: CASSFGAVTGELFF.